The 30 T cell receptor beta chains listed next were all sequenced from one sample in a study of cytomegalovirus exposure and HLA in healthy donors. Use of 60 Vbeta and 13 Jbeta primers characterized the PCR. Here immunoSEQ multiplex PCR was the method, and the copy in TCRdb shows in-frame clones only, minus some. The sample shows under 200,000 clones, roughly 88% of them seen only once. The sample taken for sequencing was PBMCs. All receptors derive from a man aged 18 to 29 in good health and CMV-seropositive.

The rearrangement links TRBV4-3 to TRBJ2-3; TRBD1 aligns across 11 bases. The CDR3 covers 18 residues. CDR1 and CDR2 (germline): LGHNA, YSLEER. The V segment lost 0 bases and the J segment 6 bases; nucleotides outside the gene matches: 11. The CDR3 DNA sequence: TGCGCCAGCAGCCAAGAGAGGACAGGGGGCATGGGAGGGGATACGCAGTATTTT. This gives the protein CASSQERTGGMGGDTQYF.

This clone was observed a single time. The rearrangement links TRBV12-5 to TRBJ2-3; no clear D gene. The CDR3 extends over 15 amino acids. Germline CDR1 and CDR2: LGHNT and FRNRAP. V was shortened by 7 bases and J by 0 bases, with 14 bases between the two germline ends. CDR3 DNA: TGTGCTAGTGCTTCCAACACTATCAGCACAGATACGCAGTATTTT. Protein product: CASASNTISTDTQYF.

The rearrangement uses TRBV2 and TRBJ2-2; TRBD2 aligns across 8 bases. Trimming cost V 9 bases and J 4 bases; bases outside gene matches: 16. This CDR3 has 17 residues. Germline values: CDR1 SNHLY, CDR2 FYNNEI. The CDR3 protein is CARSEGRGAVGTGELFF. As DNA, the CDR3 is TGTGCCAGATCAGAGGGGCGGGGGGCCGTTGGCACCGGGGAGCTGTTTTTT.

The rearrangement uses TRBV9 and TRBJ2-6; D remains unclear. Trimming pared 4 bases from V and 0 bases from J, leaving 8 bases between. The CDR3 spans 15 residues. Looked up from germline, CDR1 is SGDLS and CDR2 is YYNGEE. The CDR3 protein is CASSLRFSGANVLTF. In DNA form, the CDR3 reads TGTGCCAGCAGCCTACGGTTCTCTGGGGCCAACGTCCTGACTTTC.

The genes are TRBV9 and TRBJ1-1, with a possible D match to TRBD1 (6 bases). The V gene lost 4 bases and the J gene lost 2 bases, with 12 bases spanning the gap. Looked up from germline, CDR1 is SGDLS and CDR2 is YYNGEE. This CDR3 has 14 amino acids. CDR3 DNA sequence: TGTGCCAGCAGCCCTTCAGGGGCTAACACTGAAGCTTTCTTT. It codes for CASSPSGANTEAFF. Supplemented by reference TRBV9 and TRBJ1-1, the full variable domain reads DSGVTQTPKHLITATGQRVTLRCSPRSGDLSVYWYQQSLDQGLQFLIQYYNGEERAKGNILERFSAQQFPDLHSELNLSSLELGDSALYFCASSPSGANTEAFFGQGTRLTVV.

The chain uses TRBV18 and TRBJ1-1, with 8 bases that match TRBD1. The germline gives CDR1 KGHSH, CDR2 LQKENI. V gave up 2 bases and J gave up 1 base; unmatched junction bases: 6. This CDR3 is 16 amino acids long. The CDR3 DNA reads as TGTGCCAGCTCACCATACCAAGGACAGGGGAACACTGAAGCTTTCTTT. Protein sequence: CASSPYQGQGNTEAFF.

CDR3 region: CASSLATGGSHEQYF. In DNA form, the CDR3 reads TGTGCCAGCAGCTTAGCGACCGGAGGTAGCCACGAGCAGTACTTC. V and J are TRBV7-9 and TRBJ2-7; possibly TRBD2 for D (5 bases). This CDR3 region has 15 residues. Per the germline V gene, CDR1 is SEHNR and CDR2 is FQNEAQ (reference sequence). V was shortened by 0 bases and J by 5 bases, with 14 bases between the two germline ends.

The V call is TRBV19, the J call TRBJ2-7; 9 nucleotides match TRBD1. With V trimmed by 1 base and J by 3 bases, 7 bases remained unmatched. The CDR3 is 16 amino acids. Germline CDR1 is LNHDA and CDR2 is SQIVND (reference sequence). The CDR3 here is CASSIAFRDRDYEQYF. In DNA, the CDR3 is TGTGCCAGTAGTATAGCTTTCCGGGACAGGGACTACGAGCAGTACTTC.

The chain recombines TRBV5-4 with TRBJ2-7, with D perhaps TRBD2 (7 bases). Germline loops: CDR1 SGHNT, CDR2 YYREEE (reference sequence). The CDR3 runs 15 residues. Between the trimmed V and J ends, which lost 5 bases and 4 bases, there was a span of 19 bases. CDR3 residues: CASRPKGGAPYEQYF. For the CDR3, the DNA is TGTGCCAGCAGACCGAAGGGGGGGGCGCCGTACGAGCAGTACTTC.

This clone appeared a single time. The chain carries TRBV11-2 and TRBJ2-2; TRBD2 might be the D (5 bases). The CDR3 has 13 amino acids. V was shortened by 5 bases and J by 6 bases, with 10 bases between the two germline ends. Germline CDR1 reads SGHAT; CDR2 reads FQNNGV. The CDR3: CASSHGLSGELFF. The CDR3 DNA reads as TGTGCCAGCAGCCATGGACTGTCCGGGGAGCTGTTTTTT.

The genes are TRBV9 and TRBJ2-3; the match to TRBD2 covers 10 bases. Germline trimming cut 0 bases from V and 0 bases from J; bases unmatched to any gene: 7. CDR1 and CDR2 from the germline V gene are SGDLS and YYNGEE. The CDR3 runs to 18 residues. The CDR3 DNA sequence: TGTGCCAGCAGCGTAGACCTAGCGGGGGCCGTCAGCACAGATACGCAGTATTTT. The encoded protein is CASSVDLAGAVSTDTQYF.

The chain has TRBV19 and TRBJ1-5; 9 nucleotides match TRBD1. Germline loops: CDR1 LNHDA, CDR2 SQIVND (reference sequence). After removal of 4 bases from V and 2 bases from J, the junction contained 0 bases not matched to a gene. The CDR3 consists of 14 residues. CDR3 protein: CASSRDRGNQPQHF. The CDR3, as DNA: TGTGCCAGTAGTAGGGACAGGGGCAATCAGCCCCAGCATTTT.

V and J are TRBV5-8 and TRBJ1-1, with 9 bases fitting TRBD1. V dropped 3 bases and J dropped 3; count of bases not matched to a gene: 6. Germline values: CDR1 SGHTS, CDR2 YDEGEE. The CDR3 is 15 amino acids. CDR3 residues: CASSSFWTGDTEAFF. The CDR3 DNA follows: TGTGCCAGCAGCTCATTTTGGACAGGGGACACTGAAGCTTTCTTT.

This chain links TRBV5-1 with TRBJ2-7; D might be TRBD1 (6 bases). Between the trimmed V and J ends, which lost 0 bases and 4 bases, there was a span of 11 bases. Germline values: CDR1 SGHRS, CDR2 YFSETQ. This CDR3 spans 14 amino acids. The CDR3 nucleotides are TGCGCCAGCAGCTTGGCCGGCAGGGGTTACGAGCAGTACTTC. This encodes CASSLAGRGYEQYF. Supplemented by reference TRBV5-1 and TRBJ2-7, the full variable domain reads KAGVTQTPRYLIKTRGQQVTLSCSPISGHRSVSWYQQTPGQGLQFLFEYFSETQRNKGNFPGRFSGRQFSNSRSEMNVSTLELGDSALYLCASSLAGRGYEQYFGPGTRLTVT.

This chain links TRBV4-1 with TRBJ2-7, with TRBD1 matching 11 bases. Germline loops: CDR1 MGHRA, CDR2 YSYEKL. The ends lost 6 bases at V and 5 bases at J; junction bases unmatched: 3. The CDR3 is made up of 13 amino acids. DNA of the CDR3: TGCGCCAGCAGTCGGACAGGGGGCCACGAGCAGTACTTC. It is translated as CASSRTGGHEQYF.

This chain uses TRBV4-1 with TRBJ2-3; 10 bases agree with TRBD2. The CDR3 is made up of 17 amino acids. Trimming at V came to 4 bases and at J to 1 base, leaving 8 bases not matched to a gene. The germline V gene encodes CDR1 MGHRA and CDR2 YSYEKL. The CDR3 here is CASSRIESGGGTDTQYF. In DNA form, the CDR3 reads TGCGCCAGCAGCCGTATCGAAAGCGGGGGGGGCACAGATACGCAGTATTTT.

This clone was counted once. The V call is TRBV5-1, the J call TRBJ2-7; D might be TRBD2 (5 bases). The CDR3 spans 16 residues. Per the germline V gene, CDR1 is SGHRS and CDR2 is YFSETQ. V was clipped by 4 bases and J by 2 bases, with 19 bases between them. As DNA, the CDR3 is TGCGCCAGCAGCCGAAACCCCAGCGGCGGCACCTACGAGCAGTACTTC. It is translated as CASSRNPSGGTYEQYF.

With respect to this clone: The junction shows a germline mismatch at one end, possibly a read error. The V gene is TRBV7-9, the J gene TRBJ1-1; 11 bases are shared with TRBD1. The CDR3 runs to 16 residues. Germline V gene lookup returns CDR1 SEHNR and CDR2 FQNEAQ (reference sequence). CDR3 sequence (DNA): TGTTCCAGCAGCTTAGAAGGACAGGGGGCTTGGACTGAAGCTTTCTTT. It specifies CSSSLEGQGAWTEAFF.

A remark on this clone: The identical CDR3 is also encoded by other nucleotide sequences in the sample. V gene TRBV18 combines with J gene TRBJ1-2; a possible D gene is TRBD1 (5 bases). V was clipped by 6 bases and J by 6 bases, with 20 bases between them. The germline V gene has CDR1 KGHSH and CDR2 LQKENI. The CDR3 is 15 residues long. The CDR3 sequence is CASSALQDINDGYTF. Written as DNA, the CDR3 is TGTGCCAGCTCCGCCCTCCAGGACATTAATGATGGCTACACCTTC. Full variable domain (outside the CDR3, taken from reference TRBV18 and TRBJ1-2): NAGVMQNPRHLVRRRGQEARLRCSPMKGHSHVYWYRQLPEEGLKFMVYLQKENIIDESGMPKERFSAEFPKEGPSILRIQQVVRGDSAAYFCASSALQDINDGYTFGSGTRLTVV.

This clone was observed a few times. The chain combines TRBV4-3 with TRBJ1-4; 7 bases are shared with TRBD1. The CDR3 contains 14 residues. J lost 8 bases, V lost 4 bases, and 7 bases had no gene match. Germline V gene data show CDR1 as LGHNA and CDR2 as YSLEER. The CDR3, as DNA: TGCGCCAGCAGCCTTGACAGGGTGAGAGAAAAACTGTTTTTT. Its translation: CASSLDRVREKLFF.

The chain combines TRBV29-1 with TRBJ2-5; 7 bases fit TRBD1. The length of the CDR3 is 17 residues. The trim removed 4 bases at V and 2 bases at J, leaving 16 bases unmatched. Germline CDR1 SQVTM, CDR2 ANQGSEA. The CDR3 region is CSVAGFLLDREQETQYF. Here the CDR3 DNA reads TGCAGCGTTGCCGGGTTTCTTCTCGACAGGGAACAAGAGACCCAGTACTTC.

The chain carries TRBV14 and TRBJ1-2; 8 bases align to TRBD1. The CDR3 contains 17 residues. The germline V gene encodes CDR1 SGHDN and CDR2 FVKESK. The V and J ends lost 1 base and 8 bases, in that order; junction bases with no gene match: 15. Here the CDR3 DNA reads TGTGCCAGCAGCCAAGGAGAGACACAGGACAGGGTGGGGGGCTACACCTTC. It encodes CASSQGETQDRVGGYTF. Based on the CDR3 plus reference TRBV14 and TRBJ1-2, the full variable domain is EAGVTQFPSHSVIEKGQTVTLRCDPISGHDNLYWYRRVMGKEIKFLLHFVKESKQDESGMPNNRFLAERTGGTYSTLKVQPAELEDSGVYFCASSQGETQDRVGGYTFGSGTRLTVV.

This clone was detected once. At one boundary the junction diverges from the germline segment, which might be a read error. The chain has TRBV7-9 and TRBJ1-5; weak D call: TRBD1 (6 bases). Germline CDR1 is SEHNR and CDR2 is FQNEAQ (reference sequence). The CDR3 is made up of 18 amino acids. CDR3 loop: CSSSLDSGAGDRSQPQHF. The DNA of the CDR3 is TGTTCCAGCAGCTTAGACTCAGGGGCAGGGGACCGCAGTCAGCCCCAGCATTTT. The full variable domain, completed using reference TRBV7-9 and TRBJ1-5, is DTGVSQNPRHKITKRGQNVTFRCDPISEHNRLYWYRQTLGQGPEFLTYFQNEAQLEKSRLLSDRFSAERPKGSFSTLEIQRTEQGDSAMYLCSSSLDSGAGDRSQPQHFGDGTRLSIL.

The V and J genes are TRBV10-3 and TRBJ2-1, with 10 bases lining up with TRBD1. Germline V gene sequence: CDR1 ENHRY, CDR2 SYGVKD. The CDR3 consists of 14 residues. V lost 6 bases, J lost 4 bases, and 3 bases stayed unmatched. The DNA of the CDR3 is TGTGCCATCAGAGGACAGGGGGATTACAATGAGCAGTTCTTC. It codes for CAIRGQGDYNEQFF.

V and J are TRBV5-5 and TRBJ2-2; possibly TRBD2 for D (5 bases). The CDR3 runs to 14 residues. V lost 4 bases and J lost 3, with 10 bases in between. The germline V gene encodes CDR1 SGHKS and CDR2 YYEKEE (reference sequence). CDR3: CASSHGDYTGELFF. For the CDR3, the DNA is TGTGCCAGCAGCCACGGGGATTACACCGGGGAGCTGTTTTTT.

The chain joins TRBV27 to TRBJ1-5; D is possibly TRBD1 (6 bases). This CDR3 contains 20 residues. V was clipped by 0 bases and J by 1 base, with 22 bases between them. Germline CDR1 reads MNHEY; CDR2 reads SMNVEV (reference sequence). The CDR3 loop is CASSLSRRSEDRWSNQPQHF. The CDR3, as DNA: TGTGCCAGCAGTTTATCTAGACGTAGCGAGGACAGATGGAGCAATCAGCCCCAGCATTTT.

The table lists this clone with a count of one. V and J are TRBV7-2 and TRBJ2-2; D is perhaps TRBD1 (5 bases). The CDR3 extends over 14 amino acids. V lost 4 bases and J lost 2, with 8 bases in between. Germline CDR1 is SGHTA and CDR2 is FQGNSA. As DNA, the CDR3 is TGTGCCAGCAGCTATGACAGAAACACCGGGGAGCTGTTTTTT. This gives the protein CASSYDRNTGELFF. The full variable domain, its missing parts supplied by reference TRBV7-2 and TRBJ2-2, is GAGVSQSPSNKVTEKGKDVELRCDPISGHTALYWYRQSLGQGLEFLIYFQGNSAPDKSGLPSDRFSAERTGGSVSTLTIQRTQQEDSAVYLCASSYDRNTGELFFGEGSRLTVL.

The rearrangement uses TRBV6-5 and TRBJ2-7, with D possibly matching TRBD1 (6 bases). CDR3 size: 13 residues. Trimming removed 5 bases at V and 9 bases at J, with 17 bases between. Per the germline V gene, CDR1 is MNHEY and CDR2 is SVGAGI. The CDR3, as DNA: TGTGCCAGCAGTGCTCGTGGGGGCAAAGGGCAGTACTTC. Protein sequence: CASSARGGKGQYF.

The rearrangement uses TRBV5-4 and TRBJ1-1; no reliable D call. Germline assignment: CDR1 SGHNT and CDR2 YYREEE (reference sequence). Trimming removed 0 bases from V and 8 bases from J, with 14 bases in between. CDR3 length: 14 residues. For the CDR3, the DNA is TGTGCCAGCAGCTTGGGCGGCCTATCGGCCGAAGCTTTCTTT. The encoded protein is CASSLGGLSAEAFF. The complete variable domain, with remaining parts taken from reference TRBV5-4 and TRBJ1-1, reads ETGVTQSPTHLIKTRGQQVTLRCSSQSGHNTVSWYQQALGQGPQFIFQYYREEENGRGNFPPRFSGLQFPNYSSELNVNALELDDSALYLCASSLGGLSAEAFFGQGTRLTVV.

The chain recombines TRBV6-1 with TRBJ2-7, with TRBD1 matching over 8 bases. TRBJ2-5 explains the end of the DNA better; the J call may be wrong. This CDR3 is built from 15 residues. The germline V gene has CDR1 MNHNS and CDR2 SASEGT. In DNA form, the CDR3 reads TGTGCCAGCAGCCAGGACAGGGCACCTGGCAGGACCCAGTACTTC. Protein product: CASSQDRAPGRTQYF.